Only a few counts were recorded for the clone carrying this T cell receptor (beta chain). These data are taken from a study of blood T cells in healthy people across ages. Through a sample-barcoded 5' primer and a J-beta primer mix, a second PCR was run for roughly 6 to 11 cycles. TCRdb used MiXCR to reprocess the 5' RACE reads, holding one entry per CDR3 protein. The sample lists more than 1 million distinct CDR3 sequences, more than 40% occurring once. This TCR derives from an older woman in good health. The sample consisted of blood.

CDR3 amino acids: CASSRDRKNTEAFF. The DNA of the CDR3 is TGTGCCAGCAGTCGGGACAGGAAGAACACTGAAGCTTTCTTT. The J gene is TRBJ1-1, the V gene TRBV27, with 8 bases that match TRBD1. Per germline, CDR1 MNHEY and CDR2 SMNVEV (reference sequence). The CDR3 spans 14 residues. Unmatched junction bases numbered 3, after V lost 5 bases and J lost 1 base.